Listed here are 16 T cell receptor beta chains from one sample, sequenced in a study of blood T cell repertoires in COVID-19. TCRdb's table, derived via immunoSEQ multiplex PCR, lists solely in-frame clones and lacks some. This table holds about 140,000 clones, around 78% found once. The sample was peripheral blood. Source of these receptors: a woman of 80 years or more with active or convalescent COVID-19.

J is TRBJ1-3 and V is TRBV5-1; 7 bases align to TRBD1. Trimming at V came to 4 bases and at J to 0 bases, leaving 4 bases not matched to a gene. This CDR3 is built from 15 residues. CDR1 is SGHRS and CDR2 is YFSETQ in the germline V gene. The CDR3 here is CASSLGDSSGNTIYF. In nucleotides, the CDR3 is TGCGCCAGCAGCCTAGGGGACAGCTCTGGAAACACCATATATTTT.

The CDR3 sequence: CASSLGQGAANEKLFF. Here the CDR3 DNA reads TGTGCCAGCAGCCTCGGACAGGGGGCTGCTAATGAAAAACTGTTTTTT. The chain joins TRBV11-2 to TRBJ1-4; 11 bases map to TRBD1. The CDR3 consists of 16 residues. Germline CDR1 is SGHAT and CDR2 is FQNNGV. Trimming removed 5 bases from V and 3 bases from J; junction bases left unmatched: 5.

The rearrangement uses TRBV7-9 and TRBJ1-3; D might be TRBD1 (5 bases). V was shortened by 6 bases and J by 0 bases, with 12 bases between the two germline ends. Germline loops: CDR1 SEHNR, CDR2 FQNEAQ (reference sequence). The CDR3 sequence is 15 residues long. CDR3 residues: CASSPTANSGNTIYF. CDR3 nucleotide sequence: TGTGCCAGCAGTCCGACAGCAAACTCTGGAAACACCATATATTTT.

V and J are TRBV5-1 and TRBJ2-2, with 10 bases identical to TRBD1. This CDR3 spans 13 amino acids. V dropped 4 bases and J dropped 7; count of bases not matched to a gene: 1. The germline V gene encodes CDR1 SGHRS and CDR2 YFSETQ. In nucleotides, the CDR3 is TGCGCCAGCAGCCGGGACAGGGGCGGGGAGCTGTTTTTT. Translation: CASSRDRGGELFF.

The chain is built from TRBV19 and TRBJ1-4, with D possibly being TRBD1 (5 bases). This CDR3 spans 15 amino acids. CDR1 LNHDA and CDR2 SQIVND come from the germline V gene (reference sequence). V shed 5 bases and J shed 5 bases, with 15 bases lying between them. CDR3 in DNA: TGTGCCAGTAGTCCCAGACAGTCAATGAATGAAAAACTGTTTTTT. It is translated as CASSPRQSMNEKLFF.

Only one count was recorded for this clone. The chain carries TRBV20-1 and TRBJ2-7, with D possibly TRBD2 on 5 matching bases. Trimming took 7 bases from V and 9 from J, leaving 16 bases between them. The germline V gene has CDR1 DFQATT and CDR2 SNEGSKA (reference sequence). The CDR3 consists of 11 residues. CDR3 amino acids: CSVPLGVGQYF. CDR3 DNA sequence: TGCAGTGTTCCCCTCGGGGTGGGGCAGTACTTC.

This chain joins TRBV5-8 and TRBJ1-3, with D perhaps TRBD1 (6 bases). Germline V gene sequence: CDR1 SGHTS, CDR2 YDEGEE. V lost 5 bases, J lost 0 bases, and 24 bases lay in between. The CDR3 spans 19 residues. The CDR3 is CASRDQGLRLESSGNTIYF. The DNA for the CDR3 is TGTGCCAGCAGAGACCAGGGGCTCAGACTTGAAAGCTCTGGAAACACCATATATTTT.

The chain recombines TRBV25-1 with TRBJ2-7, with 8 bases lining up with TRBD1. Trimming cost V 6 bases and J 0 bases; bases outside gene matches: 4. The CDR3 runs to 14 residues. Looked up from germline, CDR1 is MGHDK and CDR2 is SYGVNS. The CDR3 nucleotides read TGTGCCAGCAGCCGGACAGGGAACTCCTACGAGCAGTACTTC. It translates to CASSRTGNSYEQYF.

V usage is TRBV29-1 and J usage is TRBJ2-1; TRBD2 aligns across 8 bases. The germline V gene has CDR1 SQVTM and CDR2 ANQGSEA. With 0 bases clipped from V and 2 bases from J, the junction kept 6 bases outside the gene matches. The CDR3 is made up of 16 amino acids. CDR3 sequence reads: CSVEDSGLGPYNEQFF. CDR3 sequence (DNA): TGCAGCGTTGAAGATTCGGGACTAGGACCCTACAATGAGCAGTTCTTC.

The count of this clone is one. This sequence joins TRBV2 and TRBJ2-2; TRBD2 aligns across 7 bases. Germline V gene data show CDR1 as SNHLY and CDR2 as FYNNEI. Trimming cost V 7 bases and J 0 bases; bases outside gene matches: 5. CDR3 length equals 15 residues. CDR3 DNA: TGTGCCAGCATGGGGGGGAGGGCGAACACCGGGGAGCTGTTTTTT. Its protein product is CASMGGRANTGELFF.

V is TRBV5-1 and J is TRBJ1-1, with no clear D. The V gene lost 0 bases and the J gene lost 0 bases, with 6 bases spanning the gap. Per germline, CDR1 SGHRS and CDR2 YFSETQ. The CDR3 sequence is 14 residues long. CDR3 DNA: TGCGCCAGCAGCTTGGCGAAGCTGAACACTGAAGCTTTCTTT. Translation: CASSLAKLNTEAFF.

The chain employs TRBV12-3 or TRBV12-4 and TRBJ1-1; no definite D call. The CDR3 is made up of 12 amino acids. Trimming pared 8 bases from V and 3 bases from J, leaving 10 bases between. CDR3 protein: CASGLGHTEAFF. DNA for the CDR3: TGTGCCAGCGGCCTGGGCCACACTGAAGCTTTCTTT.

This CDR3 reads CASGSRTIGYTF. The CDR3 nucleotides are TGTGCTAGTGGTTCGCGCACCATTGGCTACACCTTC. The rearrangement links TRBV12-5 to TRBJ1-2; no firm D call. Germline CDR1 is LGHNT and CDR2 is FRNRAP. Trimming pared 4 bases from V and 7 bases from J, leaving 10 bases between. The CDR3 contains 12 residues.

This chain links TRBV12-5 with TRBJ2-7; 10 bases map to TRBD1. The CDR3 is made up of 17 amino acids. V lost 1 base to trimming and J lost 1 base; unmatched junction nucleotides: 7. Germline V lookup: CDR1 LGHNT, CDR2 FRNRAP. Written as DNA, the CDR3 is TGTGCTAGTGGTTTGGCCCTCGGGACAGGGGATTCCTACGAGCAGTACTTC. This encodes CASGLALGTGDSYEQYF.

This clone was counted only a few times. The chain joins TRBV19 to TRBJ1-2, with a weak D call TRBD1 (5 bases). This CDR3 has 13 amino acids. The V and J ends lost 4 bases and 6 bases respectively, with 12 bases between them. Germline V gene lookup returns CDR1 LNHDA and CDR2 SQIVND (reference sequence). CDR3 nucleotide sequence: TGTGCCAGTAGTACATACGGGGGACATGGCTACACCTTC. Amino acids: CASSTYGGHGYTF.

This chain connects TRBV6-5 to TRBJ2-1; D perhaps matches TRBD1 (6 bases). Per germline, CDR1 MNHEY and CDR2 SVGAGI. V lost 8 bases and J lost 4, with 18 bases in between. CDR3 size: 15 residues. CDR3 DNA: TGTGCCAGCGGGAGAGGATGGGACACGTACAATGAGCAGTTCTTC. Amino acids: CASGRGWDTYNEQFF.